Given below is one T cell receptor beta chain in context. This sample was taken from a study of OX40 agonist ivuxolimab in advanced cancers. Overall study: Hepatocellular carcinoma, melanoma, renal cell or head and neck cancer affected the dose-escalation patients.

The CDR3 is 14 amino acids. Germline V gene sequence: CDR1 MNHEY, CDR2 SVGAGI. The junction had 7 bases not matched to a gene; V was cut back by 4 bases and J by 7 bases. The repertoire was sequenced with immunoSEQ multiplex PCR; TCRdb's copy has only in-frame clones and lacks some. The sample has 40,000 to 60,000 clones; around 90% are singletons. This receptor was identified in an adult with an advanced solid tumor such as melanoma, head and neck, liver or kidney cancer. Sample: CD4+ or CD8+ T cells sorted from blood, taken in a trial of the OX40 agonist ivuxolimab. This chain joins TRBV6-5 and TRBJ1-5; 7 nucleotides align to TRBD1. CDR3 region: CASSFTGDHQPQHF. For the CDR3, the DNA is TGTGCCAGCAGTTTTACAGGGGATCACCAGCCCCAGCATTTT.